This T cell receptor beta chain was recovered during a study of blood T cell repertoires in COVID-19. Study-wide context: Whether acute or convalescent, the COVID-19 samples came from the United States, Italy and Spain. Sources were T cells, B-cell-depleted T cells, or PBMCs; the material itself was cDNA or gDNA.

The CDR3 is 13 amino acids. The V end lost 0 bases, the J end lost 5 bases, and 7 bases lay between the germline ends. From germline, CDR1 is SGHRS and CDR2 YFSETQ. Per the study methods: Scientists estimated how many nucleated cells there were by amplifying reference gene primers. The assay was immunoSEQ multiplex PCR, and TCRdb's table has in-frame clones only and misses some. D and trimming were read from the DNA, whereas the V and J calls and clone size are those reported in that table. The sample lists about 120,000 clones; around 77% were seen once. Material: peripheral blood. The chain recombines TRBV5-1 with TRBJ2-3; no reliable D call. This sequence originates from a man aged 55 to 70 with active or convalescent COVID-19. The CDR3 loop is CASSLASGDTQYF. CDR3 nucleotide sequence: TGCGCCAGCAGCTTGGCCTCCGGAGATACGCAGTATTTT.